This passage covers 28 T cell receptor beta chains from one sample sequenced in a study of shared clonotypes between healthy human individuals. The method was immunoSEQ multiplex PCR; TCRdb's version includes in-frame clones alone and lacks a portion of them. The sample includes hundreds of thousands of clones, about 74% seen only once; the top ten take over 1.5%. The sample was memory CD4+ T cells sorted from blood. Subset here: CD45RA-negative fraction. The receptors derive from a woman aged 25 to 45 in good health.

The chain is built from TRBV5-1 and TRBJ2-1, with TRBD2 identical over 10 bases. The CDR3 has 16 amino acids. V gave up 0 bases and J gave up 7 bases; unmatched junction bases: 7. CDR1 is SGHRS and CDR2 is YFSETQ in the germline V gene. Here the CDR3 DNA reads TGCGCCAGCAGCTTGGTAACTAGCGGGGTGGGGAATGAGCAGTTCTTC. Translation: CASSLVTSGVGNEQFF.

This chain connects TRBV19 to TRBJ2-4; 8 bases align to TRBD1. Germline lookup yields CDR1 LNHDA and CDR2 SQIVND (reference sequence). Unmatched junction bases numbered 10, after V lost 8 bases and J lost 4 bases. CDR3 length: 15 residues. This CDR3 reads CASASPGQVKNIQYF. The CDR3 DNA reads TGTGCCAGTGCTTCTCCGGGACAGGTTAAAAACATTCAGTACTTC. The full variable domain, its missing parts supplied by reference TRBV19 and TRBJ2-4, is DGGITQSPKYLFRKEGQNVTLSCEQNLNHDAMYWYRQDPGQGLRLIYYSQIVNDFQKGDIAEGYSVSREKKESFPLTVTSAQKNPTAFYLCASASPGQVKNIQYFGAGTRLSVL.

CDR3 sequence (DNA): TGTGCCAGCAGCTTGCCGGTTGGGACAGGGCCACACAATGAGCAGTTCTTC. Amino acid sequence: CASSLPVGTGPHNEQFF. The V gene is TRBV5-4, the J gene TRBJ2-1; 9 bases align to TRBD1. Trimming cost V 1 base and J 5 bases; bases outside gene matches: 10. CDR3 length: 17 residues. Looked up from germline, CDR1 is SGHNT and CDR2 is YYREEE (reference sequence).

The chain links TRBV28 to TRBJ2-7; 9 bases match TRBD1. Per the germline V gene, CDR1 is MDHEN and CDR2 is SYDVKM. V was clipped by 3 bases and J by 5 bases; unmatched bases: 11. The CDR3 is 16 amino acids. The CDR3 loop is CASSLPPGQGPHEQYF. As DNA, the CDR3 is TGTGCCAGCAGTTTGCCTCCGGGACAGGGCCCCCACGAGCAGTACTTC.

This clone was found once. The CDR3 DNA is TGTGCCAGCAGTTCGGGACAGGGGATGCATACGCAGTATTTT. Protein sequence: CASSSGQGMHTQYF. The genes are TRBV28 and TRBJ2-3; 10 bases agree with TRBD1. Germline V gives CDR1 MDHEN, CDR2 SYDVKM. V was clipped by 4 bases and J by 7 bases; unmatched bases: 5. This CDR3 contains 14 residues. Complete variable domain (other parts from reference TRBV28 and TRBJ2-3): DVKVTQSSRYLVKRTGEKVFLECVQDMDHENMFWYRQDPGLGLRLIYFSYDVKMKEKGDIPEGYSVSREKKERFSLILESASTNQTSMYLCASSSGQGMHTQYFGPGTRLTVL.

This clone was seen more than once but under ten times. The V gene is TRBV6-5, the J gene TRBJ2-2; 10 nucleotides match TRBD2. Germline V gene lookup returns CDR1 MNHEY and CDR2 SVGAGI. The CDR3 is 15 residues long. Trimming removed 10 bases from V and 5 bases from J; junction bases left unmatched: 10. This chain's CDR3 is CATKGAGGPTGELFF. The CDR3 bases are TGTGCCACCAAAGGAGCGGGAGGGCCTACCGGGGAGCTGTTTTTT.

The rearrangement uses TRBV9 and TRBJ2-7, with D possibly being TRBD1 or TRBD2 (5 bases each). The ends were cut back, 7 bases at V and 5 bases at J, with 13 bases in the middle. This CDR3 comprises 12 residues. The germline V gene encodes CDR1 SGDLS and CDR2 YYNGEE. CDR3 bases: TGTGCCAGCGGCGGGCAGGGAAACGAGCAGTACTTC. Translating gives CASGGQGNEQYF.

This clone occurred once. The CDR3 sequence is CASSGWEAFF. The CDR3 nucleotides read TGTGCCAGCAGTGGTTGGGAAGCTTTCTTT. The chain joins TRBV28 to TRBJ1-1; D unclear. The V gene's germline CDR1 is MDHEN and CDR2 SYDVKM. The CDR3 covers 10 residues. Trimming removed 5 bases from V and 8 bases from J, with 6 bases in between.

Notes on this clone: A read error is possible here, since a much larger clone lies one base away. In DNA, the CDR3 is TGTGCCAGTAATATAGCGGGAGTAGTAGAGACCCAGTACTTC. Translating gives CASNIAGVVETQYF. The V call is TRBV19, the J call TRBJ2-5; 9 nucleotides line up with TRBD2. The length of the CDR3 is 14 residues. From germline, CDR1 is LNHDA and CDR2 SQIVND (reference sequence).

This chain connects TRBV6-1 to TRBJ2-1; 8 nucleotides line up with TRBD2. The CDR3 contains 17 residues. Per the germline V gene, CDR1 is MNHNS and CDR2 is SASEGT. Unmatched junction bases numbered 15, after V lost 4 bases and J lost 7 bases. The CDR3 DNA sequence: TGTGCCAGCAGTGGCCCCCTGGGGATAGCGGGACAAAATGAGCAGTTCTTC. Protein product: CASSGPLGIAGQNEQFF.

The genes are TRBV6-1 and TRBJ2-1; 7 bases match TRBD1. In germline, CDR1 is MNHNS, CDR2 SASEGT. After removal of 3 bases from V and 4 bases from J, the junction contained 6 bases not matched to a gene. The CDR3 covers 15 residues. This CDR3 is CASSDVWGQYNEQFF. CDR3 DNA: TGTGCCAGCAGTGATGTCTGGGGACAGTACAATGAGCAGTTCTTC.

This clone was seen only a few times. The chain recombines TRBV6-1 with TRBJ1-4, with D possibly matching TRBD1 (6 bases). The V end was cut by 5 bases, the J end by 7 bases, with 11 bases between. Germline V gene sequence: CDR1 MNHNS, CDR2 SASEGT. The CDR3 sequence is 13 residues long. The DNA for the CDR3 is TGTGCCAGCAGTTCAAAGGGGGGTGAAAAACTGTTTTTT. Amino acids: CASSSKGGEKLFF.

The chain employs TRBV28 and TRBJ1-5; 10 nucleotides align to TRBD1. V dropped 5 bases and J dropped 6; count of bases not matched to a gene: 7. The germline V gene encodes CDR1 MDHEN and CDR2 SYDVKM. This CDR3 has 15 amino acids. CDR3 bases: TGTGCCAGCAGTCAGGGGGACAGGGGAGGTCAGCCCCAGCATTTT. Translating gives CASSQGDRGGQPQHF. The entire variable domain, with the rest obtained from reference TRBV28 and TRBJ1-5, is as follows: DVKVTQSSRYLVKRTGEKVFLECVQDMDHENMFWYRQDPGLGLRLIYFSYDVKMKEKGDIPEGYSVSREKKERFSLILESASTNQTSMYLCASSQGDRGGQPQHFGDGTRLSIL.

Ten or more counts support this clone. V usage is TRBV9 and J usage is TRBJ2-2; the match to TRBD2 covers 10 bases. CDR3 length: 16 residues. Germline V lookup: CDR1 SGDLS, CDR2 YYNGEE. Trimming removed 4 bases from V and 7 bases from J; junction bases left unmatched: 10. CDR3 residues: CASSPRTSGTYGELFF. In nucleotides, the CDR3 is TGTGCCAGCAGCCCCCGGACTAGCGGCACGTACGGGGAGCTGTTTTTT.

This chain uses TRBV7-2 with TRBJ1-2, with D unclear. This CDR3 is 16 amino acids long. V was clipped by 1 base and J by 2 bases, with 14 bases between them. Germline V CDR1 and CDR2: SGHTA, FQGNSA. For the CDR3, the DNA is TGTGCCAGCAGCTTAGAGGGAGGACGTCCGAACTATGGCTACACCTTC. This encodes CASSLEGGRPNYGYTF.

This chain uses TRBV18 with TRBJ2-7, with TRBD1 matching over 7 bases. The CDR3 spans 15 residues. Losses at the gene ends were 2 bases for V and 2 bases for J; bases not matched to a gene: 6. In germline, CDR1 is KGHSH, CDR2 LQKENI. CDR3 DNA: TGTGCCAGCTCACCAGACGGACAGGTAACCTACGAGCAGTACTTC. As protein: CASSPDGQVTYEQYF.

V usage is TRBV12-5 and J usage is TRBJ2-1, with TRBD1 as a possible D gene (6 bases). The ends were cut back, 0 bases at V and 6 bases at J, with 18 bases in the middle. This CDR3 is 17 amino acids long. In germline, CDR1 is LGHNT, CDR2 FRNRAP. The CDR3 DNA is TGTGCTAGTGGTTTGGTACTGGGGGCGGGTGGTAGCAATGAGCAGTTCTTC. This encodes CASGLVLGAGGSNEQFF.

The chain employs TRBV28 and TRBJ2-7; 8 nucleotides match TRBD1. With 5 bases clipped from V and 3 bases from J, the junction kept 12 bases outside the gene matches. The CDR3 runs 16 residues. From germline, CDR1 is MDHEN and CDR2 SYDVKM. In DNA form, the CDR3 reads TGTGCCAGCAGTCCCTACCGACAGGGGTGGGACTACGAGCAGTACTTC. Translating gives CASSPYRQGWDYEQYF.

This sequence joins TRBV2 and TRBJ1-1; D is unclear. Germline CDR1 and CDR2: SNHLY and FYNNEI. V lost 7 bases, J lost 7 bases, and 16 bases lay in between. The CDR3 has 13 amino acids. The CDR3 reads CASIAGQYREAFF. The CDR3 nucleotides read TGTGCCAGCATCGCAGGCCAGTACCGTGAAGCTTTCTTT. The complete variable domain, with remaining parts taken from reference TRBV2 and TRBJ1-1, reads EPEVTQTPSHQVTQMGQEVILRCVPISNHLYFYWYRQILGQKVEFLVSFYNNEISEKSEIFDDQFSVERPDGSNFTLKIRSTKLEDSAMYFCASIAGQYREAFFGQGTRLTVV.

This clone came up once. The chain's CDR3 is CASSSGMPITIYEQYF. In DNA form, the CDR3 reads TGTGCCAGCAGTTCGGGGATGCCGATTACTATCTACGAGCAGTACTTC. V and J are TRBV28 and TRBJ2-7; perhaps TRBD2 as D (5 bases). Per the germline V gene, CDR1 is MDHEN and CDR2 is SYDVKM. Trimming cost V 4 bases and J 3 bases, with 19 bases left between them. This CDR3 is 16 amino acids long.

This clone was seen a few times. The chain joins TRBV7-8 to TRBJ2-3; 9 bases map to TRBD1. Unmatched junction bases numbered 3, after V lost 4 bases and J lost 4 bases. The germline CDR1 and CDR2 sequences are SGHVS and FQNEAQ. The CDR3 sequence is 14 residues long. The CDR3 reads CASSWGQGSDTQYF. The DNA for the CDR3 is TGTGCCAGCAGCTGGGGACAGGGCTCAGATACGCAGTATTTT.

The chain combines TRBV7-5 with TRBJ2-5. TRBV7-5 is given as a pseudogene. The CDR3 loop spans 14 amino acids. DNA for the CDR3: TGTGTCAGAAGCCTCAATGGGGACCAAGAGACCCAGTACTTC. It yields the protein CVRSLNGDQETQYF.

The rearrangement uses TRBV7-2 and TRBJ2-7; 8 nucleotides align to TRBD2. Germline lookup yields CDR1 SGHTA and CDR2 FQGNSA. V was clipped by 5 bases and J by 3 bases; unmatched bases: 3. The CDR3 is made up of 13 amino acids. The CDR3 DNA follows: TGTGCCAGCAGCCCCGGGACTAGCTACGAGCAGTACTTC. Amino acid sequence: CASSPGTSYEQYF.

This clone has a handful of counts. CDR3 protein: CASSESSTGELFF. The CDR3 region has the DNA TGTGCCAGCAGTGAAAGTAGCACCGGGGAGCTGTTTTTT. The rearrangement uses TRBV6-4 and TRBJ2-2; no reliable D call. The CDR3 covers 13 residues. V lost 3 bases and J 4 bases, leaving 6 bases between the germline ends. CDR1 is MRHNA, CDR2 SNTAGT, per germline.

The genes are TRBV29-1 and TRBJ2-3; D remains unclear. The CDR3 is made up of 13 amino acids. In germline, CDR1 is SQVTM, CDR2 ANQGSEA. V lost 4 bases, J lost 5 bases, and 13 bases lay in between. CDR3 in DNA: TGCAGCGTTGGGACCTCCGTTGGAGATACGCAGTATTTT. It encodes CSVGTSVGDTQYF.

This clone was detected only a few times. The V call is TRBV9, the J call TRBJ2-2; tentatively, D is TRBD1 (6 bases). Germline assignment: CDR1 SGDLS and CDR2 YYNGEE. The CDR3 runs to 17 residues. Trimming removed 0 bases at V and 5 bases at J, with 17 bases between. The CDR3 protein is CASSVGEGGPRTGELFF. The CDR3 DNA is TGTGCCAGCAGCGTAGGAGAAGGGGGTCCGAGGACCGGGGAGCTGTTTTTT.

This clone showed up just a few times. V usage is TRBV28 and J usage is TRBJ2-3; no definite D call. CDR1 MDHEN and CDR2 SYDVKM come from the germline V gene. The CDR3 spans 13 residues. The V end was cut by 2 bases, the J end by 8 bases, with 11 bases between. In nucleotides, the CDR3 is TGTGCCAGCAGTTTAGTAGGGCCGGGTACGCAGTATTTT. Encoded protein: CASSLVGPGTQYF.

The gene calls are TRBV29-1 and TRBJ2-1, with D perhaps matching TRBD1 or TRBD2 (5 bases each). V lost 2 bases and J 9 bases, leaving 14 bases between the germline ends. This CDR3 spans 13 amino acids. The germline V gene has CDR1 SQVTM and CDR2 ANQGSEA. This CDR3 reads CSVEWGEGTEQFF. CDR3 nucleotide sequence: TGCAGCGTTGAATGGGGCGAAGGGACTGAGCAGTTCTTC.